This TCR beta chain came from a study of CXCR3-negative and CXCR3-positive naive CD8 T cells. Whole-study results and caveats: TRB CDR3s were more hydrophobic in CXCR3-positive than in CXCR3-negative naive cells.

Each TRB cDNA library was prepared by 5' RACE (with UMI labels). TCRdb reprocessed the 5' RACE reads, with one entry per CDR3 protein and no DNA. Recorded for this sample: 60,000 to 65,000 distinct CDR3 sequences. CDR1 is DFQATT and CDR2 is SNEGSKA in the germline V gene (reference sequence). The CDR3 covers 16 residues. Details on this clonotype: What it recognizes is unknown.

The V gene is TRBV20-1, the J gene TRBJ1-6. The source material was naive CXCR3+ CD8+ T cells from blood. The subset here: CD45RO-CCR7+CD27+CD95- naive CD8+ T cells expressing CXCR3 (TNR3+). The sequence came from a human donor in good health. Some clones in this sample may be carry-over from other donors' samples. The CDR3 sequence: CSARDQENSYNSPLHF.